A single sample is the source of the 22 T cell receptor beta chains below, sequenced in a study of cytomegalovirus exposure and HLA in healthy donors. TCRdb's copy holds only in-frame clones and misses some; the assay was immunoSEQ multiplex PCR. This table has under 200,000 clones, under 95% appearing once. Sequencing used PBMCs. The source of these receptors is a woman aged 18 to 35 in good health and CMV-seropositive.

The V gene is TRBV5-4, the J gene TRBJ1-1; D might be TRBD1 (5 bases). Trimming took 1 base from V and 6 from J, leaving 16 bases between them. Germline assignment: CDR1 SGHNT and CDR2 YYREEE (reference sequence). The length of the CDR3 is 15 residues. CDR3 residues: CASSLSPGSISEAFF. Written as DNA, the CDR3 is TGTGCCAGCAGCTTGTCCCCAGGGTCTATTTCTGAAGCTTTCTTT.

The chain combines TRBV2 with TRBJ1-1; 8 bases match TRBD1. Looked up from germline, CDR1 is SNHLY and CDR2 is FYNNEI. The CDR3 is 14 amino acids. The trim removed 4 bases at V and 10 bases at J, leaving 11 bases unmatched. CDR3 in amino acids: CASSGTGPFFGAFF. The CDR3 bases are TGTGCCAGCAGTGGGACAGGGCCGTTTTTTGGAGCTTTCTTT.

The V call is TRBV28, the J call TRBJ1-3; D is unclear. V shed 6 bases and J shed 0 bases, with 18 bases lying between them. CDR1 is MDHEN, CDR2 SYDVKM, per germline. This CDR3 contains 17 residues. The CDR3 loop reads CASSLPLQALSGNTIYF. The CDR3 nucleotides are TGTGCCAGCAGCCTACCGTTGCAGGCCCTCTCTGGAAACACCATATATTTT.

This clone showed up just a few times. The chain is built from TRBV4-1 and TRBJ2-3, with 10 nucleotides matching TRBD2. Per the germline V gene, CDR1 is MGHRA and CDR2 is YSYEKL. CDR3 length: 15 residues. Trimming at V came to 5 bases and at J to 2 bases, leaving 4 bases not matched to a gene. CDR3 sequence reads: CASSSSGGNTDTQYF. CDR3 bases: TGCGCCAGCAGCTCTAGCGGGGGAAACACAGATACGCAGTATTTT.

CDR3 coding DNA: TGTGCCAGTAGTATTTCGGAAGAGACCCAGTACTTC. Protein: CASSISEETQYF. The chain links TRBV19 to TRBJ2-5; D not certain. The ends were cut back, 3 bases at V and 3 bases at J, with 5 bases in the middle. The V gene's germline CDR1 is LNHDA and CDR2 SQIVND (reference sequence). This CDR3 comprises 12 residues.

This clone came up once. The CDR3 spells CASTHGTGGPNTEAFF. CDR3 sequence (DNA): TGTGCCAGCACCCACGGGACAGGGGGACCGAACACTGAAGCTTTCTTT. The chain is built from TRBV2 and TRBJ1-1, with 11 nucleotides matching TRBD1. This CDR3 has 16 amino acids. V trimming: 7 bases; J trimming: 1 base; junction bases outside the gene matches: 8. Germline assignment: CDR1 SNHLY and CDR2 FYNNEI.

The chain carries TRBV11-2 and TRBJ2-7, with 8 bases identical to TRBD1. The CDR3 spans 12 residues. Germline V lookup: CDR1 SGHAT, CDR2 FQNNGV. V shed 2 bases and J 7 bases; nucleotides not matched to a gene: 1. The CDR3 DNA follows: TGTGCCAGCAGCTTAACAGGGGGTGAGCAGTACTTC. Translation gives CASSLTGGEQYF. The whole variable domain, filled in from reference TRBV11-2 and TRBJ2-7, reads EAGVAQSPRYKIIEKRQSVAFWCNPISGHATLYWYQQILGQGPKLLIQFQNNGVVDDSQLPKDRFSAERLKGVDSTLKIQPAKLEDSAVYLCASSLTGGEQYFGPGTRLTVT.

The CDR3 bases are TGTGCCAGCAGTTACGCGGCTTCGAACACTGAAGCTTTCTTT. It codes for CASSYAASNTEAFF. This chain uses TRBV6-5 with TRBJ1-1, with D unresolved. This CDR3 spans 14 amino acids. The germline CDR1 and CDR2 sequences are MNHEY and SVGAGI. The germline V and J ends were trimmed by 2 bases and 1 base, with 8 bases remaining between them.

The chain links TRBV11-2 to TRBJ1-2; 10 bases agree with TRBD1. This CDR3 has 16 amino acids. Trimming removed 3 bases from V and 6 bases from J; junction bases left unmatched: 10. Germline loops: CDR1 SGHAT, CDR2 FQNNGV. The CDR3 loop reads CASSFAPGQGRNGYTF. The CDR3 DNA is TGTGCCAGCAGCTTCGCTCCGGGACAGGGGCGGAATGGCTACACCTTC.

This chain uses TRBV7-7 with TRBJ2-2; 8 bases agree with TRBD1. With V trimmed by 4 bases and J by 4 bases, 2 bases remained unmatched. The CDR3 is made up of 14 amino acids. In germline, CDR1 is SSHAT, CDR2 FNYEAQ (reference sequence). The CDR3 here is CASSSDRVTGELFF. The CDR3 nucleotides read TGTGCCAGCAGCTCGGACAGGGTCACCGGGGAGCTGTTTTTT.

The chain couples TRBV6-1 to TRBJ2-1; tentatively, D is TRBD2 (5 bases). Trimming left V 6 bases short and J 0 bases short, with 15 bases between. This CDR3 spans 16 amino acids. Germline values: CDR1 MNHNS, CDR2 SASEGT. The CDR3 protein is CASSELPEGSYNEQFF. In DNA form, the CDR3 reads TGTGCCAGCAGCGAACTTCCCGAGGGCTCCTACAATGAGCAGTTCTTC.

This chain links TRBV5-1 with TRBJ2-7; 12 bases map to TRBD2. This CDR3 is 18 amino acids long. The germline V gene encodes CDR1 SGHRS and CDR2 YFSETQ. V shed 2 bases, J shed 1 base, and the junction held 10 bases outside the gene matches. The CDR3 coding sequence is TGCGCCAGCAGCTTAGAATGGCGACTAGCGGGGGTTTCCTACGAGCAGTACTTC. The encoded protein is CASSLEWRLAGVSYEQYF.

The rearrangement uses TRBV19 and TRBJ2-7; D is possibly TRBD1 (5 bases). Trimming left V 5 bases short and J 1 base short, with 30 bases between. The CDR3 contains 20 residues. CDR1 is LNHDA and CDR2 is SQIVND in the germline V gene (reference sequence). The CDR3, as DNA: TGTGCCAGTAGTTTGGCAGGGCCGGATATAATACCTCCTATTTCCTACGAGCAGTACTTC. It is translated as CASSLAGPDIIPPISYEQYF.

V gene TRBV5-4 combines with J gene TRBJ2-5, with 12 bases matching TRBD1. Germline-derived CDR1 and CDR2 are SGHNT and YYREEE (reference sequence). CDR3 length: 15 amino acids. The ends lost 4 bases at V and 5 bases at J; junction bases unmatched: 6. Written as DNA, the CDR3 is TGTGCCAGCAGCCCCGGGACAGGGGGCCGGGAGACCCAGTACTTC. It encodes CASSPGTGGRETQYF. Full variable domain (remainder filled in from reference TRBV5-4 and TRBJ2-5): ETGVTQSPTHLIKTRGQQVTLRCSSQSGHNTVSWYQQALGQGPQFIFQYYREEENGRGNFPPRFSGLQFPNYSSELNVNALELDDSALYLCASSPGTGGRETQYFGPGTRLLVL.

The chain has TRBV27 and TRBJ2-1; TRBD2 matches at 8 bases. This CDR3 contains 14 residues. The V segment lost 3 bases and the J segment 5 bases; nucleotides outside the gene matches: 3. Germline values: CDR1 MNHEY, CDR2 SMNVEV (reference sequence). This chain's CDR3 is CASSFGTRHNEQFF. CDR3 DNA: TGTGCCAGCAGTTTCGGGACTAGACACAATGAGCAGTTCTTC.

V gene TRBV19 combines with J gene TRBJ2-3; tentative D call: TRBD2 (5 bases). CDR1 is LNHDA and CDR2 is SQIVND in the germline V gene (reference sequence). The length of the CDR3 is 15 residues. The V gene lost 3 bases and the J gene lost 3 bases, with 13 bases spanning the gap. CDR3 in DNA: TGTGCCAGTAGTATTATCGTAGGAGGAACAGATACGCAGTATTTT. It translates to CASSIIVGGTDTQYF. Looking up the rest from reference TRBV19 and TRBJ2-3 gives the full variable domain: DGGITQSPKYLFRKEGQNVTLSCEQNLNHDAMYWYRQDPGQGLRLIYYSQIVNDFQKGDIAEGYSVSREKKESFPLTVTSAQKNPTAFYLCASSIIVGGTDTQYFGPGTRLTVL.

The chain recombines TRBV4-1 with TRBJ1-2; D is perhaps TRBD1 (5 bases). The V gene lost 1 base and the J gene lost 2 bases, with 11 bases spanning the gap. Germline CDR1 is MGHRA and CDR2 is YSYEKL. This CDR3 is built from 15 residues. The chain's CDR3 is CASSQVETANYGYTF. Here the CDR3 DNA reads TGCGCCAGCAGCCAAGTCGAGACAGCAAACTATGGCTACACCTTC.

The CDR3 DNA sequence: TGCGCCAGCACTCCGGGGGGGACAGAGCTGACTAACAACTACGAGCAGTACTTC. Translation: CASTPGGTELTNNYEQYF. V and J are TRBV10-1 and TRBJ2-7, with D perhaps matching TRBD2 (8 bases). This CDR3 comprises 18 residues. Germline V CDR1 and CDR2: WNHNN, SYGVQD (reference sequence). Trimming pared 7 bases from V and 3 bases from J, leaving 28 bases between.

A single count supports this clone. The chain links TRBV7-2 to TRBJ2-2; 7 nucleotides line up with TRBD1. Germline V gene data show CDR1 as SGHTA and CDR2 as FQGNSA. J lost 1 base, V lost 2 bases, and 1 base had no gene match. The CDR3 has 15 residues. CDR3 sequence: CASSLRGRNTGELFF. The CDR3 DNA sequence: TGTGCCAGCAGCTTAAGGGGGCGGAACACCGGGGAGCTGTTTTTT.

J is TRBJ2-3 and V is TRBV5-4; TRBD1 matches 10 bases. V shed 4 bases, J shed 1 base, and the junction held 0 bases outside the gene matches. The CDR3 loop spans 14 amino acids. Germline values: CDR1 SGHNT, CDR2 YYREEE (reference sequence). Here the CDR3 DNA reads TGTGCCAGCAGCGGGACAGGGGGCACAGATACGCAGTATTTT. Its translation: CASSGTGGTDTQYF.

The chain joins TRBV6-5 to TRBJ2-1; 8 bases align to TRBD1. Unmatched junction bases numbered 7, after V lost 5 bases and J lost 4 bases. From germline, CDR1 is MNHEY and CDR2 SVGAGI. CDR3 size: 15 residues. The CDR3 nucleotides are TGTGCCAGCAGTCCGACAGGGGAGTGGTACAATGAGCAGTTCTTC. The encoded protein is CASSPTGEWYNEQFF.

The rearrangement uses TRBV6-5 and TRBJ2-5, with a possible D match to TRBD2 (6 bases). V lost 6 bases to trimming and J lost 4 bases, with 18 bases between them. Germline lookup yields CDR1 MNHEY and CDR2 SVGAGI. This CDR3 has 15 residues. This CDR3 is CASSEYGGGGETQYF. The CDR3 DNA reads TGTGCCAGCAGCGAGTACGGGGGAGGCGGAGAGACCCAGTACTTC.